The 13 T cell receptor beta chains presented below share a single source sample, sequenced in a study of monozygotic twins with inflammatory bowel disease. TCRdb reprocessed the 5' RACE reads; each CDR3 protein has one entry and no DNA is given. The sample yields under 200,000 distinct CDR3 sequences, of which the top ten take up under 3.5%. The sequenced sample was blood. The receptor set was obtained from a human donor with ulcerative colitis or Crohn's disease, or a healthy co-twin of an affected twin (not recorded which).

This chain connects TRBV6-5 to TRBJ2-7; TCRdb picks TRBD2, but there is no DNA to check that call. The germline V gene has CDR1 MNHEY and CDR2 SVGAGI. CDR3 size: 16 residues. CDR3 loop: CASRYGLAGGSYEQYF.

This chain uses TRBV6-1 with TRBJ2-1. The germline CDR1 and CDR2 sequences are MNHNS and SASEGT. The CDR3 is made up of 15 amino acids. The CDR3 loop reads CASSERGPPFNEQFF.

The rearrangement uses TRBV21-1 and TRBJ2-7; the D call of TRBD1 rests on TCRdb alone, since no DNA is present to check it. TRBV21-1 is listed as a pseudogene. The CDR3 loop spans 16 amino acids. The CDR3 spells CASSNRGDRVAYEQYF.

The genes are TRBV11-1 and TRBJ2-1; TCRdb returns TRBD2, unconfirmable since there is no DNA. Germline CDR1 and CDR2: SGHAT and FQDESV (reference sequence). The CDR3 has 20 amino acids. CDR3 sequence: CASSPLPDGLAGGIYNEQFF.

J is TRBJ2-3 and V is TRBV7-9. The CDR3 contains 17 residues. Germline CDR1 and CDR2: SEHNR and FQNEAQ (reference sequence). The CDR3 loop reads CASSLARGRISADTQYF.

V and J are TRBV5-1 and TRBJ2-7; the D gene TCRdb calls, TRBD1, cannot be checked with no DNA. This CDR3 contains 14 residues. The V gene's germline CDR1 is SGHRS and CDR2 YFSETQ. The CDR3: CASSSKGQGYEQYF. The full variable domain, with the rest looked up from reference TRBV5-1 and TRBJ2-7, is KAGVTQTPRYLIKTRGQQVTLSCSPISGHRSVSWYQQTPGQGLQFLFEYFSETQRNKGNFPGRFSGRQFSNSRSEMNVSTLELGDSALYLCASSSKGQGYEQYFGPGTRLTVT.

This rearrangement joins TRBV20-1 to TRBJ2-5; TCRdb selects TRBD2, and the lack of DNA leaves this call unchecked. Germline V gene sequence: CDR1 DFQATT, CDR2 SNEGSKA (reference sequence). This CDR3 has 15 amino acids. The CDR3 here is CSAVLAGGPLETQYF.

The chain joins TRBV7-9 to TRBJ2-1; the D gene TCRdb calls, TRBD1, cannot be checked with no DNA. Germline CDR1 is SEHNR and CDR2 is FQNEAQ (reference sequence). The CDR3 has 15 amino acids. CDR3 amino acids: CASSFPGGVGVEQFF.

The chain has TRBV7-8 and TRBJ1-6; the TRBD1 assignment by TCRdb is unverifiable without DNA. The CDR3 contains 16 residues. Germline CDR1 SGHVS, CDR2 FQNEAQ. This CDR3 is CASSPVWVRGDSPLHF.

The genes are TRBV21-1 and TRBJ1-1. TRBV21-1 corresponds to a pseudogene. The CDR3 is made up of 16 amino acids. The CDR3 sequence is CASSPRIGGGFTEAFF.

The chain uses TRBV6-5 and TRBJ2-7; TCRdb lists TRBD1, though no DNA is available to test this call. CDR3 length: 13 amino acids. Looked up from germline, CDR1 is MNHEY and CDR2 is SVGAGI. The CDR3 loop reads CASARDRAYEQYF.

The rearrangement joins TRBV20-1 to TRBJ1-2; TCRdb reports TRBD1, a call that lacks DNA to check it against. Germline V CDR1 and CDR2: DFQATT, SNEGSKA (reference sequence). The CDR3 is made up of 13 amino acids. The CDR3 sequence: CSVAVSGDYGYTF.

V usage is TRBV7-9 and J usage is TRBJ2-1; TCRdb outputs TRBD2, but without DNA this stays unchecked. Per the germline V gene, CDR1 is SEHNR and CDR2 is FQNEAQ (reference sequence). The CDR3 runs to 16 residues. CDR3 residues: CASSPTSGRAKNEQFF. Full variable domain (outside the CDR3, taken from reference TRBV7-9 and TRBJ2-1): DTGVSQNPRHKITKRGQNVTFRCDPISEHNRLYWYRQTLGQGPEFLTYFQNEAQLEKSRLLSDRFSAERPKGSFSTLEIQRTEQGDSAMYLCASSPTSGRAKNEQFFGPGTRLTVL.